Listed here are 30 T cell receptor beta chains from one sample, sequenced in a study of identical twins. TCRdb fed the 5' RACE reads into MiXCR, producing one record per CDR3 protein. The sample shows 200,000 to 300,000 distinct CDR3 sequences, about 10% of them seen only once. Sequenced material: memory T cells sorted from blood. The origin of the receptors is a man aged 50 or older in good health.

This clonotype was seen a handful of times. The chain combines TRBV3-1 with TRBJ1-3; D might be TRBD1 (6 bases). Trimming took off 0 bases at V and 9 bases at J, with 9 bases between the two ends. The germline V gene encodes CDR1 LGHDT and CDR2 YNNKEL (reference sequence). The CDR3 extends over 13 amino acids. The CDR3 DNA reads TGTGCCAGCAGCCAAGATGAAGGGGGCACCATATATTTT. Translated, it gives CASSQDEGGTIYF. Based on the CDR3 plus reference TRBV3-1 and TRBJ1-3, the full variable domain is DTAVSQTPKYLVTQMGNDKSIKCEQNLGHDTMYWYKQDSKKFLKIMFSYNNKELIINETVPNRFSPKSPDKAHLNLHINSLELGDSAVYFCASSQDEGGTIYFGEGSWLTVV.

In this sample, this clonotype turned up many times. The chain combines TRBV3-1 with TRBJ1-5; the D is unclear. This CDR3 region has 17 residues. The germline V gene encodes CDR1 LGHDT and CDR2 YNNKEL (reference sequence). With 2 bases removed from V and 1 base from J, the gap between germline ends came to 15 bases. The CDR3 DNA is TGTGCCAGCAGCCAATATCTAAGGGATTCAAGCAATCAGCCCCAGCATTTT. It yields the protein CASSQYLRDSSNQPQHF.

This clonotype was seen a handful of times. V gene TRBV4-2 combines with J gene TRBJ2-1, with TRBD1 identical over 12 bases. The germline gives CDR1 LGHNA, CDR2 YNFKEQ. Unmatched junction bases numbered 5, after V lost 2 bases and J lost 6 bases. CDR3 length: 16 residues. The CDR3 protein is CASSQRDRGPGNEQFF. CDR3 in DNA: TGTGCCAGCAGCCAACGGGACAGGGGGCCCGGCAATGAGCAGTTCTTC.

This clonotype has ten or more counts. The chain recombines TRBV20-1 with TRBJ2-1, with unresolved D. This CDR3 has 15 amino acids. V shed 2 bases and J shed 0 bases, with 11 bases lying between them. The germline CDR1 and CDR2 sequences are DFQATT and SNEGSKA (reference sequence). CDR3 coding DNA: TGCAGTGCTAGACAAAAGGACCGCTCCTACAATGAGCAGTTCTTC. Translation: CSARQKDRSYNEQFF.

This clonotype has only a few counts. The chain recombines TRBV18 with TRBJ1-5, with D perhaps matching TRBD1 (6 bases). Germline V gene lookup returns CDR1 KGHSH and CDR2 LQKENI. The CDR3 runs 15 residues. V was cut by 3 bases and J by 6 bases, with 15 bases left in between. The chain's CDR3 is CASSPSGEGAQPQHF. The CDR3 bases are TGTGCCAGCTCACCGTCAGGGGAAGGGGCTCAGCCCCAGCATTTT.

This clonotype was seen at least ten times. This chain joins TRBV6-2 or TRBV6-3 and TRBJ2-3; D is undetermined. Germline V gene sequence: CDR1 MNHEY, CDR2 SVGEGT. With 1 base removed from V and 2 bases from J, the gap between germline ends came to 10 bases. The CDR3 runs 15 residues. The CDR3: CASSYYGRPTDTQYF. The DNA of the CDR3 is TGTGCCAGCAGTTACTACGGGCGCCCCACAGATACGCAGTATTTT.

This clonotype came up many times. A read error may produce the germline difference seen at one junction end. This sequence joins TRBV6-6 and TRBJ2-7; D not resolved. The germline CDR1 and CDR2 sequences are MNHNY and SVGAGI (reference sequence). This CDR3 comprises 13 residues. CDR3 protein: CASTYGPLYEQYF. The DNA of the CDR3 is TGTGCCAGCACTTACGGGCCGCTCTACGAGCAGTACTTC.

This clonotype was counted many times. The V and J genes are TRBV29-1 and TRBJ2-1; 11 nucleotides match TRBD2. V dropped 7 bases and J dropped 4; count of bases not matched to a gene: 12. Germline-derived CDR1 and CDR2 are SQVTM and ANQGSEA. The CDR3 has 16 residues. The CDR3 here is CSALPFTSGSYNEQFF. The CDR3 bases are TGCAGCGCCCTACCCTTCACTAGCGGGAGTTACAATGAGCAGTTCTTC.

This clonotype was seen repeatedly, ten times or more. The gene calls are TRBV5-1 and TRBJ2-7, with D tentatively TRBD2 (5 bases). Between the trimmed V and J ends, which lost 4 bases and 3 bases, there was a span of 17 bases. This CDR3 is built from 15 residues. CDR1 and CDR2 from the germline V gene are SGHRS and YFSETQ. CDR3: CASSPFASGGYEQYF. The DNA of the CDR3 is TGCGCCAGCAGCCCATTTGCCAGCGGAGGCTACGAGCAGTACTTC.

This clonotype has a handful of counts. The chain couples TRBV20-1 to TRBJ2-3; 10 bases match TRBD1. The J segment lost 4 bases and the V segment lost 0 bases, leaving 7 bases of the junction unmatched. Per germline, CDR1 DFQATT and CDR2 SNEGSKA (reference sequence). This CDR3 spans 16 amino acids. The CDR3 protein is CSARDYGTGVSDTQYF. CDR3 DNA sequence: TGCAGTGCTAGAGATTACGGGACAGGGGTCTCAGATACGCAGTATTTT.

This clonotype showed up just a few times. The chain couples TRBV6-6 to TRBJ2-1; no clear D gene. The germline V gene has CDR1 MNHNY and CDR2 SVGAGI (reference sequence). V lost 0 bases and J 12 bases, leaving 6 bases between the germline ends. CDR3 length equals 11 residues. In nucleotides, the CDR3 is TGTGCCAGCAGTTACTCAGGACGGCAGTTCTTC. This sequence encodes CASSYSGRQFF.

This clonotype was counted a few times. The chain couples TRBV20-1 to TRBJ2-1; TRBD1 matches 11 bases. The trim removed 5 bases at V and 4 bases at J, leaving 7 bases unmatched. From germline, CDR1 is DFQATT and CDR2 SNEGSKA (reference sequence). CDR3 size: 15 residues. The CDR3 here is CSADPGTGGYNEQFF. The CDR3 bases are TGCAGTGCTGACCCCGGGACAGGGGGATACAATGAGCAGTTCTTC.

This clonotype showed up many times. The V gene is TRBV10-3, the J gene TRBJ2-7; D tentatively reads TRBD1 or TRBD2 (6 bases each). Germline values: CDR1 ENHRY, CDR2 SYGVKD. The CDR3 runs 14 residues. Trimming shortened V by 5 bases and J by 4 bases, and 15 bases separated the two germline ends. The CDR3, as DNA: TGTGCCATCAGTCCCGCTGGAGGGGGGTACGAGCAGTACTTC. Protein: CAISPAGGGYEQYF.

Ten or more counts support this clonotype. The V and J genes are TRBV12-3 or TRBV12-4 and TRBJ1-2; 10 nucleotides align to TRBD1. The CDR3 contains 14 residues. Trimming cost V 5 bases and J 7 bases; bases outside gene matches: 7. CDR3 nucleotides: TGTGCCAGCAGTACGGGACAGGGGTTCAGTGGCTACACCTTC. Translation gives CASSTGQGFSGYTF.

A few counts support this clonotype. The chain recombines TRBV20-1 with TRBJ1-1, with D perhaps matching TRBD1 (5 bases). CDR1 DFQATT and CDR2 SNEGSKA come from the germline V gene (reference sequence). V dropped 3 bases and J dropped 0 bases, with 11 bases sitting between them. CDR3 length: 14 residues. The CDR3 spells CSASKGPLNTEAFF. CDR3 sequence (DNA): TGCAGTGCTAGCAAGGGGCCGTTGAACACTGAAGCTTTCTTT.

This clonotype was detected a few times. V and J are TRBV6-1 and TRBJ2-2; TRBD2 matches at 8 bases. The CDR3 contains 14 residues. CDR1 is MNHNS, CDR2 SASEGT, per germline. V lost 8 bases and J lost 3; bases outside the gene matches: 5. CDR3 DNA sequence: TGTGCCAGCTCCCGGGGGGGCTACACCGGGGAGCTGTTTTTT. Protein product: CASSRGGYTGELFF.

This clonotype was recorded many times. The V gene is TRBV20-1, the J gene TRBJ2-3; TRBD2 matches 8 bases. CDR3 length: 16 amino acids. V shed 0 bases and J 2 bases; nucleotides not matched to a gene: 7. CDR1 and CDR2 (germline): DFQATT, SNEGSKA (reference sequence). The CDR3 loop reads CSARDPAGGHTDTQYF. Written as DNA, the CDR3 is TGCAGTGCTAGAGATCCTGCGGGGGGCCACACAGATACGCAGTATTTT.

The chain has TRBV2 and TRBJ1-2; D remains unclear. Germline V CDR1 and CDR2: SNHLY, FYNNEI. Deletions cut 2 bases from V and 7 bases from J, with 14 bases between. The CDR3 contains 14 residues. CDR3: CASSERGIFGGYTF. In nucleotides, the CDR3 is TGTGCCAGCAGTGAACGCGGGATCTTTGGTGGCTACACCTTC.

To note about this clonotype: A much larger clone differs from this one at a single base, so this may be a read error. The chain combines TRBV12-3 or TRBV12-4 with TRBJ1-1; 10 positions agree with TRBD1. The CDR3 is 13 residues long. The CDR3 DNA reads as TGTGCCAGCAATCCGACAGGGGGCCTTGAAGTTTTCTTT. Translation gives CASNPTGGLEVFF.

This clonotype occurred a few times. This sequence joins TRBV20-1 and TRBJ2-3; D uncertain. Between the trimmed V and J ends, which lost 5 bases and 2 bases, there was a span of 11 bases. Germline lookup yields CDR1 DFQATT and CDR2 SNEGSKA (reference sequence). The CDR3 spans 13 residues. CDR3 nucleotide sequence: TGCAGTGCTGGGCGTGGGGTCACAGATACGCAGTATTTT. It codes for CSAGRGVTDTQYF.

The chain links TRBV5-1 to TRBJ1-2, with D possibly matching TRBD1 (5 bases). The germline CDR1 and CDR2 sequences are SGHRS and YFSETQ. The V end lost 4 bases, the J end lost 9 bases, and 13 bases lay between the germline ends. The CDR3 is made up of 12 amino acids. CDR3 DNA: TGCGCCAGCAGCGGGGACGGTAACAGCTACACCTTC. Translation gives CASSGDGNSYTF.

This clonotype has at least ten counts. This rearrangement joins TRBV28 to TRBJ1-5; 8 bases align to TRBD1. Germline-derived CDR1 and CDR2 are MDHEN and SYDVKM. There are 14 residues in the CDR3. Trimming at V came to 3 bases and at J to 4 bases, leaving 2 bases not matched to a gene. This chain's CDR3 is CASSFRGPNQPQHF. The CDR3 DNA sequence: TGTGCCAGCAGTTTCAGGGGGCCGAATCAGCCCCAGCATTTT.

This chain uses TRBV5-1 with TRBJ2-7; D is possibly TRBD1 (5 bases). The CDR3 has 13 amino acids. Germline loops: CDR1 SGHRS, CDR2 YFSETQ. V was cut by 4 bases and J by 5 bases, with 13 bases left in between. CDR3 sequence: CASSGARAHEQYF. CDR3 nucleotide sequence: TGCGCCAGCAGCGGCGCCAGGGCCCACGAGCAGTACTTC.

This clonotype was counted many times. The CDR3 reads CSVEDRDYEQYF. The CDR3 nucleotides read TGCAGCGTTGAAGACAGGGACTACGAGCAGTACTTC. This chain joins TRBV29-1 and TRBJ2-7; D possibly corresponds to TRBD1 (5 bases). The CDR3 has 12 amino acids. Germline V lookup: CDR1 SQVTM, CDR2 ANQGSEA. Trimming pared 0 bases from V and 3 bases from J, leaving 6 bases between.

The chain carries TRBV6-1 and TRBJ2-1, with 12 bases aligning to TRBD2. With V trimmed by 7 bases and J by 8 bases, 6 bases remained unmatched. The V gene's germline CDR1 is MNHNS and CDR2 SASEGT. The CDR3 runs to 14 residues. The CDR3 spells CASNQLAGGHEQFF. CDR3 DNA sequence: TGTGCCAGCAACCAACTAGCGGGGGGACATGAGCAGTTCTTC.

This clonotype was seen repeatedly, ten times or more. The V gene is TRBV6-5, the J gene TRBJ1-3; TRBD1 matches at 7 bases. With V trimmed by 0 bases and J by 2 bases, 4 bases remained unmatched. Germline CDR1 is MNHEY and CDR2 is SVGAGI. The CDR3 runs 16 residues. The CDR3 loop is CASSYSLTGTGNTIYF. Written as DNA, the CDR3 is TGTGCCAGCAGTTACTCTTTGACAGGGACTGGAAACACCATATATTTT.

This clonotype was observed at least ten times. J is TRBJ2-3 and V is TRBV4-2; 8 nucleotides line up with TRBD2. The length of the CDR3 is 18 residues. Trimming removed 2 bases from V and 2 bases from J; junction bases left unmatched: 12. Germline CDR1 LGHNA, CDR2 YNFKEQ. CDR3 nucleotide sequence: TGTGCCAGCAGCCAAAGGGCCCCCCAGCGGGGGTACACAGATACGCAGTATTTT. This translates into CASSQRAPQRGYTDTQYF.

The J gene is TRBJ2-1, the V gene TRBV6-2 or TRBV6-3; 11 nucleotides agree with TRBD1. Per the germline V gene, CDR1 is MNHEY and CDR2 is SVGEGT. With 7 bases clipped from V and 2 bases from J, the junction kept 7 bases outside the gene matches. CDR3 length: 16 amino acids. CDR3 sequence (DNA): TGTGCCAGCAACCAACCGGGACAGGGGGCCTACAATGAGCAGTTCTTC. It specifies CASNQPGQGAYNEQFF.

Turning to this clonotype: A read error may explain this, as a much larger clone is one base away. This likely comes from a read error, as the CDR3 has no conserved phenylalanine or tryptophan at its end. V usage is TRBV12-3 or TRBV12-4 and J usage is TRBJ2-7; no reliable D call. The CDR3 runs to 12 residues. Trimming shortened V by 6 bases and J by 1 base, and 7 bases separated the two germline ends. The CDR3 is CASRRHSYEQYY. The CDR3 bases are TGTGCCAGCAGAAGACATTCCTACGAGCAGTACTAC.

The J gene is TRBJ1-5, the V gene TRBV6-1, with a possible D match to TRBD1 (5 bases). Germline lookup yields CDR1 MNHNS and CDR2 SASEGT. V was cut by 5 bases and J by 4 bases, with 9 bases left in between. The CDR3 has 13 amino acids. CDR3: CASSTWGNQPQHF. The CDR3 DNA sequence: TGTGCCAGCAGTACCTGGGGGAATCAGCCCCAGCATTTT.